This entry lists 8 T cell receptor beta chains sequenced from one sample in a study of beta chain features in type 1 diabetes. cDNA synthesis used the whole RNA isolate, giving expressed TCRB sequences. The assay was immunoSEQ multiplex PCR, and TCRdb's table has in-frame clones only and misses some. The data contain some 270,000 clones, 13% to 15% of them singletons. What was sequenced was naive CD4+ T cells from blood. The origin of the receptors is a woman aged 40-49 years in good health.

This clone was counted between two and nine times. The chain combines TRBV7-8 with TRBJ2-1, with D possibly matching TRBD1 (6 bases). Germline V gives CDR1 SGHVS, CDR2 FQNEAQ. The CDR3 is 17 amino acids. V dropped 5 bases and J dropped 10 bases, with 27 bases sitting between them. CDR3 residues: CASSINRDGQKRVEQFF. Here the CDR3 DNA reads TGTGCCAGCAGCATAAACCGGGACGGACAGAAGCGAGTAGAGCAGTTCTTC.

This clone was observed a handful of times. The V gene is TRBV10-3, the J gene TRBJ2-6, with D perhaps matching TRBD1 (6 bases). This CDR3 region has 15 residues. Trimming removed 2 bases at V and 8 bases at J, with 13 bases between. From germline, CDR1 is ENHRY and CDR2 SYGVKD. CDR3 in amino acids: CAISERQATTNVLTF. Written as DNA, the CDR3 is TGTGCCATCAGTGAGCGACAGGCAACCACCAACGTCCTGACTTTC.

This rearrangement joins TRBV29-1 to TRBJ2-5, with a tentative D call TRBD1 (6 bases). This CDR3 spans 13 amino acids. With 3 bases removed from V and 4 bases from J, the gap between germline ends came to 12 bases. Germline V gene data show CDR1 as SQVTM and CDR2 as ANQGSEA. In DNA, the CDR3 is TGCAGCGTTGATAGATCGGACAGAGAGACCCAGTACTTC. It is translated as CSVDRSDRETQYF.

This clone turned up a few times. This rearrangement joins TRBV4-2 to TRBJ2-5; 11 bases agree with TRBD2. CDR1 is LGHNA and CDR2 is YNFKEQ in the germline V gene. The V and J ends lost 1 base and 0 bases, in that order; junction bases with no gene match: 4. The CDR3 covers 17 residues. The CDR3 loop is CASSQGLAGGHQETQYF. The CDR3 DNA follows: TGTGCCAGCAGCCAAGGTCTAGCGGGGGGTCACCAAGAGACCCAGTACTTC.

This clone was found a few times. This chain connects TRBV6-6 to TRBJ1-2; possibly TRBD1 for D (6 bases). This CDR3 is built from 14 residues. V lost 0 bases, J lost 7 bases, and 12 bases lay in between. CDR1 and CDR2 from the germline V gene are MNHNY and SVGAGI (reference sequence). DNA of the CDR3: TGTGCCAGCAGTTACTCAGGGGACACTTCTGGCTACACCTTC. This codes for CASSYSGDTSGYTF.

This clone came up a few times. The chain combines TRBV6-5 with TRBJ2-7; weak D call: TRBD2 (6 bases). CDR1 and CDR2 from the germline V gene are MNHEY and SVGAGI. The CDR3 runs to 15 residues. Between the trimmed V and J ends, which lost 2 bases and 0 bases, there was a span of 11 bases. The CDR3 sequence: CASSYTGGSSYEQYF. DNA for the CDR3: TGTGCCAGCAGTTACACTGGGGGGAGCTCCTACGAGCAGTACTTC.

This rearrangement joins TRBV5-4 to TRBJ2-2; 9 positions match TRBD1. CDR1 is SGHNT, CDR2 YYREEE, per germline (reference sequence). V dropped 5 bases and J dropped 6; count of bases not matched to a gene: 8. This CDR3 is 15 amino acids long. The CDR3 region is CASSARDRVPGELFF. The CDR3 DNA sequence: TGTGCCAGCAGTGCCCGGGACAGGGTGCCCGGGGAGCTGTTTTTT.

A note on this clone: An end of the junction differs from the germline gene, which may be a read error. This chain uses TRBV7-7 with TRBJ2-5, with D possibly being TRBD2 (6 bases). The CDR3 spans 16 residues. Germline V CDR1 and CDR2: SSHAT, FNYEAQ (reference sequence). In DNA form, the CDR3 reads TGTGCTAGCAGCTTAGGAGGGACCCCGGGAGCGGAGACCCAGTACTTC. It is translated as CASSLGGTPGAETQYF. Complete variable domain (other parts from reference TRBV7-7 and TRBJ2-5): GAGVSQSPRYKVTKRGQDVTLRCDPISSHATLYWYQQALGQGPEFLTYFNYEAQPDKSGLPSDRFSAERPEGSISTLTIQRTEQRDSAMYRCASSLGGTPGAETQYFGPGTRLLVL.